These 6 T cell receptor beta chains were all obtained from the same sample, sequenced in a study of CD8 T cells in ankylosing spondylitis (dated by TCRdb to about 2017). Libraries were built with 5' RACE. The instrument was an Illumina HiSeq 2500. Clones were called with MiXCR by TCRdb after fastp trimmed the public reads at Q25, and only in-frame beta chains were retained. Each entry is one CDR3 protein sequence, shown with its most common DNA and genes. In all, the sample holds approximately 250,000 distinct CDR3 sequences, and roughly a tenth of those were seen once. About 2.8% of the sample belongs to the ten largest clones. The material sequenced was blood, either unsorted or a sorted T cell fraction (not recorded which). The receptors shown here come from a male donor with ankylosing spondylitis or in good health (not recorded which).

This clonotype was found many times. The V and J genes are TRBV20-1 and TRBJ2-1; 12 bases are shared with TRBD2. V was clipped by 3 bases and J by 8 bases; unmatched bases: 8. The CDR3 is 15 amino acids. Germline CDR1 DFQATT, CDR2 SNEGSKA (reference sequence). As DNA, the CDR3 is TGCAGTGCTAGGCGGACTAGCGGGACGAGGGATGAGCAGTTCTTC. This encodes CSARRTSGTRDEQFF.

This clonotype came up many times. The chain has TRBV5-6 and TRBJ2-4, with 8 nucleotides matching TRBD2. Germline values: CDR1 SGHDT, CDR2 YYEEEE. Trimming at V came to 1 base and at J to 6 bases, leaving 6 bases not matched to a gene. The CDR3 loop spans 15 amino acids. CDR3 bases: TGTGCCAGCAGCTTGAAGCGGGAGAAAGGAAACATTCAGTACTTC. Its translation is CASSLKREKGNIQYF.

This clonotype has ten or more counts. CDR3 loop: CSAQIPGRLVDTQYF. CDR3 DNA sequence: TGCAGTGCTCAAATCCCGGGACGGCTAGTCGATACGCAGTATTTT. The chain carries TRBV20-1 and TRBJ2-3; D could derive from TRBD1 or TRBD2 (5 bases each). CDR3 length equals 15 residues. V lost 5 bases, J lost 6 bases, and 21 bases lay in between. Germline V gives CDR1 DFQATT, CDR2 SNEGSKA (reference sequence).

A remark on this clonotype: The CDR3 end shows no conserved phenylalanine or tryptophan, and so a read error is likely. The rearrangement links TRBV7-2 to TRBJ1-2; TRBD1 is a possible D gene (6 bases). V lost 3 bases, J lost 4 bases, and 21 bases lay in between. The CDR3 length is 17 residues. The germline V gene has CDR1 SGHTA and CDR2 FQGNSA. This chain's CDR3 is CASSLLDGGLLLYGYTL. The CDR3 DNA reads TGTGCCAGCAGCTTGCTGGACGGGGGCCTGTTACTCTATGGCTACACCCTC.

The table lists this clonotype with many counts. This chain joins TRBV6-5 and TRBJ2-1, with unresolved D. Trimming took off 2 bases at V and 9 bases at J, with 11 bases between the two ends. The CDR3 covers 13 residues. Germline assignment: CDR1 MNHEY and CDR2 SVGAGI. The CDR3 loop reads CASSYTITSEQFF. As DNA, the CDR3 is TGTGCCAGCAGTTACACCATAACGAGTGAGCAGTTCTTC.

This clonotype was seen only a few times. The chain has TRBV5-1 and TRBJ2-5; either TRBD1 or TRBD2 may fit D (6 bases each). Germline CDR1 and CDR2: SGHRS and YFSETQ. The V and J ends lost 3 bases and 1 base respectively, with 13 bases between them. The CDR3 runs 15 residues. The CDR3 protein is CASSWGAGPQETQYF. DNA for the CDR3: TGCGCCAGCAGCTGGGGGGCAGGTCCCCAAGAGACCCAGTACTTC.